The rows below give T cell receptor beta chains drawn from one sample of a study of control samples from healthy donors and cancer patients. Repertoires were generated with immunoSEQ multiplex PCR, while TCRdb's copy carries only in-frame clones and drops some. In the table there are about 140,000 clones, 85% to 95% of which are singletons. Input material: blood. The receptors come from a middle-aged man in good health. Both conserved end residues are part of each CDR3. Fields, in order: clone size, V gene, J gene, D gene, CDR3 DNA, CDR3 protein. The D gene is left open where the match is weak. Where a row states a size, it is once, few, many or the class of an expanded clone; other rows omit it.

NA	TRBV30	TRBJ1-3	NA	TGTGCCTGGATTTACAAGATAGGGCAGCCGATCGGAAACACCATATATTTT	CAWIYKIGQPIGNTIYF
NA	TRBV6-5	TRBJ2-7	NA	TGTGCCAGCAGTACCGGGGGACTCTACGAGCAGTACTTC	CASSTGGLYEQYF
NA	TRBV18	TRBJ2-5	NA	TGTGCCAGCTCCCTTGGTAGAGAAGAGACCCAGTACTTC	CASSLGREETQYF
NA	TRBV4-1	TRBJ1-2	TRBD1	TGCGCCAGCAGCCACCCGACAGGGGGCGAGACCGGCTACACCTTC	CASSHPTGGETGYTF
NA	TRBV10-2	TRBJ2-5	NA	TGCGCCAGCAGTGAACCCGGGGCTCGGGAGACCCAGTACTTC	CASSEPGARETQYF
NA	TRBV27	TRBJ2-2	NA	TGTGCCAGCAGTTCACGGGGGACCAAAAACGGGGAGCTGTTTTTT	CASSSRGTKNGELFF
NA	TRBV2	TRBJ2-5	NA	TGTGCCAGCAGTGATGGCCGGGCAGCGGAGACCCAGTACTTC	CASSDGRAAETQYF
NA	TRBV4-1	TRBJ2-3	TRBD1	TGCGCCAGCAGCCAGGCTCCCGGACAGGGGACCACAGATACGCAGTATTTT	CASSQAPGQGTTDTQYF
NA	TRBV10-1	TRBJ2-3	TRBD2	TGCGCCAGCAGTGAGGGTCAGCGGGGGCGGAGGCAGTATTTT	CASSEGQRGRRQYF
NA	TRBV11-2	TRBJ1-2	NA	TGTGCCAGCAGCTTAGAGATCTGGGGTGGGATTGGCTATGGCTACACCTTC	CASSLEIWGGIGYGYTF
NA	TRBV5-1	TRBJ2-7	TRBD1	TGCGCCAGCAGCCCACAGGGGAACGAGCAGTACTTC	CASSPQGNEQYF
NA	TRBV12-3/TRBV12-4	TRBJ2-7	NA	TGTGCCAGCAGTTTAGGCAGCTACGAGCAGTACTTC	CASSLGSYEQYF
NA	TRBV9	TRBJ2-1	NA	TGTGCCAGCAGCGCCGTCGGGCAGCAGCAGTTCTTC	CASSAVGQQQFF
NA	TRBV7-3	TRBJ2-5	TRBD2	TGTGCCAGCAGCATAGGGACTAACCTCCAAGAGACCCAGTACTTC	CASSIGTNLQETQYF
NA	TRBV5-4	TRBJ1-1	NA	TGTGCCAGCAGGCCGGGGGGGGAGAGGAACACTGAAGCTTTCTTT	CASRPGGERNTEAFF
NA	TRBV12-3/TRBV12-4	TRBJ1-5	NA	TGTGCCAGCACCGCCAGGGGCAATCAGCCCCAGCATTTT	CASTARGNQPQHF
NA	TRBV24-1	TRBJ1-1	NA	TGTGCCACCAGCCCCGGAGACACTGAAGCTTTCTTT	CATSPGDTEAFF
NA	TRBV29-1	TRBJ1-5	NA	TGCAGCGCCTGGGACTTATATCAGCCCCAGCATTTT	CSAWDLYQPQHF
NA	TRBV7-6	TRBJ2-1	NA	TGTGCCAGCAGCCACGACAGGAGCTCCTACAATGAGCAGTTCTTC	CASSHDRSSYNEQFF
NA	TRBV9	TRBJ1-2	NA	TGTGCCAGCAGCGTCGACAGCTATGGCTACACCTTC	CASSVDSYGYTF
NA	TRBV30	TRBJ1-3	NA	TGTGCCTGGAGTGTCTCCAGAGGAAACACCATATATTTT	CAWSVSRGNTIYF
NA	TRBV5-5	TRBJ1-5	NA	TGTGCCAGCAGCTTGGGGGTTGTTGATCAGCCCCAGCATTTT	CASSLGVVDQPQHF
NA	TRBV6-2/TRBV6-3	TRBJ1-5	TRBD1	TGTGCCAGCAGTTTCTGGACAGGGCGCAATCAGCCCCAGCATTTT	CASSFWTGRNQPQHF
NA	TRBV12-3/TRBV12-4	TRBJ2-1	NA	TGTGCCAGCAGTTCACTCTATGAGCAGTTCTTC	CASSSLYEQFF
NA	TRBV4-3	TRBJ1-2	NA	TGCGCCAGCAGCCTAATTCGCGGGGGAGCTAATGGCTACACCTTC	CASSLIRGGANGYTF
NA	TRBV2	TRBJ2-1	NA	TGTGCCAGCACCCCCGTTGGGAGCTCCTACAATGAGCAGTTCTTC	CASTPVGSSYNEQFF
once	TRBV27	TRBJ2-2	NA	TGTGCCAGCAGTTCAAACACCGGGGAGCTGTTTTTT	CASSSNTGELFF
NA	TRBV4-1	TRBJ1-3	NA	TGCGCCAGCAGCCGCGGAGGGAGAAACACCATATATTTT	CASSRGGRNTIYF
NA	TRBV7-2	TRBJ1-4	NA	TGTGCCAGCAGCCACTACAGGGACTTAGGGGAAAAACTGTTTTTT	CASSHYRDLGEKLFF
NA	TRBV5-1	TRBJ1-6	NA	TGCGCCAGCAGCTTGGGACAGCCGGGCATCTCACCCCTCCACTTT	CASSLGQPGISPLHF
NA	TRBV5-4	TRBJ2-5	NA	TGTGCCAGCAGCTCGGCGAGGGGCAGCCAAGAGACCCAGTACTTC	CASSSARGSQETQYF
NA	TRBV5-6	TRBJ1-5	NA	TGTGCCAGCAGCTTGCGCGGAGGGGGGGGCAATCAGCCCCAGCATTTT	CASSLRGGGGNQPQHF
NA	TRBV21-1	TRBJ2-5	NA	TGTGCCAGCAGCAATCGACAGGCCAGGACCCAGTACTTC	CASSNRQARTQYF
NA	TRBV11-2	TRBJ2-5	NA	TGTGCCAGCAGCTTAATCCCCATGACCCTTGGGGCGGAGACCCAGTACTTC	CASSLIPMTLGAETQYF
NA	TRBV10-3	TRBJ1-1	NA	TGTGCCATCAGTTTAGGGGGAACTGAAGCTTTCTTT	CAISLGGTEAFF
once	TRBV28	TRBJ1-5	NA	TGTGCCAGCAGTCGATACAGGGCCAGCAATCAGCCCCAGCATTTT	CASSRYRASNQPQHF
NA	TRBV28	TRBJ1-6	NA	TGTGCCAGCAGATATCTGACAGAGGTCGGTAATTCACCCCTCCACTTT	CASRYLTEVGNSPLHF
few	TRBV7-2	TRBJ2-5	NA	TGTGCCAGCAGCTTAGTCGACAGGTCTCAAGAGACCCAGTACTTC	CASSLVDRSQETQYF
NA	TRBV18	TRBJ1-2	NA	TGTGCCAGCTCGCCTACTACAGGCCCGCGGGGCTACACCTTC	CASSPTTGPRGYTF
NA	TRBV4-3	TRBJ2-7	NA	TGCGCCAGCAGCCAAGATTGGGGCTCCTACGAGCAGTACTTC	CASSQDWGSYEQYF
once	TRBV24-1	TRBJ1-2	TRBD1	TGTGCCACCAGTGAGACAATGACAGGGCCTGGCTACACCTTC	CATSETMTGPGYTF
NA	TRBV11-1	TRBJ2-1	TRBD1	TGTGCCAGCAGCCACCGTCGACAGGGGCGTCGCAATGAGCAGTTCTTC	CASSHRRQGRRNEQFF
NA	TRBV5-1	TRBJ2-7	TRBD1	TGCGCCAGCAGCCACGACAGGGGGGAGCAGTACTTC	CASSHDRGEQYF
few	TRBV24-1	TRBJ2-3	NA	TGTGCCACCAGTGCTGCGGGAACCGGGAATACGCAGTATTTT	CATSAAGTGNTQYF
NA	TRBV30	TRBJ2-3	TRBD2	TGTGCCTGGAGTTGGGGTGCTAGCGGGAGGGCTGCTGTGGGTGATACGCAGTATTTT	CAWSWGASGRAAVGDTQYF
NA	TRBV12-3/TRBV12-4	TRBJ1-1	NA	TGTGCCAGCAACGGACACCCTAACACTGAAGCTTTCTTT	CASNGHPNTEAFF
once	TRBV5-4	TRBJ1-1	NA	TGTGCCAGCAGCTTGGGGGTGGGGGACACTGAAGCTTTCTTT	CASSLGVGDTEAFF
once	TRBV5-6	TRBJ2-1	NA	TGTGCCAGCAGCTTGATCTCAGGGGAAGACAATGAGCAGTTCTTC	CASSLISGEDNEQFF
once	TRBV25-1	TRBJ1-1	NA	TGTGCCAGCAGTGATACAGGGAGGAGAGGCACTGAAGCTTTCTTT	CASSDTGRRGTEAFF
NA	TRBV11-2	TRBJ1-1	NA	TGTGCCAGCAGCTCTCACGGGGGCAGTTTGAACACTGAAGCTTTCTTT	CASSSHGGSLNTEAFF
NA	TRBV10-1	TRBJ2-3	NA	TGCGCCAGCAGTGAGTCGGGTGATCAGGATACGCAGTATTTT	CASSESGDQDTQYF
NA	TRBV3-1/TRBV3-2	TRBJ2-2	NA	TGTGCCAGCAGTGGGACGGGCAAGAACACCGGGGAGCTGTTTTTT	CASSGTGKNTGELFF
NA	TRBV27	TRBJ2-7	NA	TGTGCCAGCCAATTAGCGCTGGGCTCCTACGAGCAGTACTTC	CASQLALGSYEQYF
NA	TRBV6-4	TRBJ1-4	NA	TGTGCCAGCAATCCAGGCAAAGGGCAGATATCGTTTTTT	CASNPGKGQISFF
NA	TRBV3-1/TRBV3-2	TRBJ2-5	NA	TGTGCCAGCAGCCAAGCCAGGGGTAAGACCCAGTACTTC	CASSQARGKTQYF